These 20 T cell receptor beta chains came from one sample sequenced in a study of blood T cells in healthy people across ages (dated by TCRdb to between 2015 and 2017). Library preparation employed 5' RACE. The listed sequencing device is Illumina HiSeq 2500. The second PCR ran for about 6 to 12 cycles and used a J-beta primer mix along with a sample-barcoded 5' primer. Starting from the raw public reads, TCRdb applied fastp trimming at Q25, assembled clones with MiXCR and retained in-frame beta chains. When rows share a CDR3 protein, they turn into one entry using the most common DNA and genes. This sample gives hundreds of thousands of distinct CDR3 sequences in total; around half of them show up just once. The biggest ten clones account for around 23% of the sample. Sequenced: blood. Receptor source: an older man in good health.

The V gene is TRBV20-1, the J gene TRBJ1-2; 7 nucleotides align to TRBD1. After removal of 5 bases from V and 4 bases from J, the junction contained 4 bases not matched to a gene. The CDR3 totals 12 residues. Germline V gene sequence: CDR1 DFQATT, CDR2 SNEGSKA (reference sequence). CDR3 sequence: CSAWDSLYGYTF. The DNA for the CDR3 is TGCAGTGCTTGGGACAGTCTCTATGGCTACACCTTC.

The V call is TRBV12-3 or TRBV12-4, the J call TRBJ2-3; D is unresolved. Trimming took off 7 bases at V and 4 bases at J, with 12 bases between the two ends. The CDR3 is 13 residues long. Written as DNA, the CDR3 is TGTGCCAGCATCTCAAGGGTCTCAGATACGCAGTATTTT. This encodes CASISRVSDTQYF.

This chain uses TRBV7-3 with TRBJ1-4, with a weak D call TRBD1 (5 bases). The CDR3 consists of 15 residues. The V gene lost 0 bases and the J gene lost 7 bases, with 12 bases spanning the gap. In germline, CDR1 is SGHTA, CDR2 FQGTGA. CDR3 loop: CASSLTGSQGEKLFF. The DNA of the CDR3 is TGTGCCAGCAGCTTAACTGGCTCCCAGGGTGAAAAACTGTTTTTT.

CDR3 coding DNA: TGTGCCAGCTCACCGGGCATTCAGCAACTGAGCTCCTACAATGAGCAGTTCTTC. Translated, it gives CASSPGIQQLSSYNEQFF. This chain links TRBV18 with TRBJ2-1; the D is unclear. Germline V gene sequence: CDR1 KGHSH, CDR2 LQKENI. The CDR3 length is 18 residues. Trimming took 3 bases from V and 0 from J, leaving 18 bases between them.

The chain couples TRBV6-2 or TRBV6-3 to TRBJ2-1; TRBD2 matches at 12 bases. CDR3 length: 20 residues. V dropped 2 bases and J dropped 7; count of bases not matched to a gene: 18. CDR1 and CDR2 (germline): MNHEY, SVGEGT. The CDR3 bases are TGTGCCAGCAGTTACCCCGTACTAGCGGGAGGCCCAGGCTTGGGGAATGAGCAGTTCTTC. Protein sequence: CASSYPVLAGGPGLGNEQFF.

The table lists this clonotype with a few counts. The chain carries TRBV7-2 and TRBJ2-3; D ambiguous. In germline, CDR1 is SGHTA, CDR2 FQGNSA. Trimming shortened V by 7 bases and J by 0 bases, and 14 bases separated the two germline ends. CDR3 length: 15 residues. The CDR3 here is CASMKSGQSTDTQYF. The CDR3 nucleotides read TGTGCCAGCATGAAAAGTGGTCAAAGCACAGATACGCAGTATTTT.

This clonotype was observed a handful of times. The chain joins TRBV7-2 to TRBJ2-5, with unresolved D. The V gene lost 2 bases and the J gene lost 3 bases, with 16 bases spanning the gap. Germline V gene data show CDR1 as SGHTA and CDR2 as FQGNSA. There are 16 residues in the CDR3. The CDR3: CASSLKYGEPEETQYF. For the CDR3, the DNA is TGTGCCAGCAGCTTAAAGTATGGAGAACCCGAAGAGACCCAGTACTTC.

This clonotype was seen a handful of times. The CDR3 coding sequence is TGTGCCAGCAGCTCCGCAGGGTCCTCCTACAATGAGCAGTTCTTC. Translating it yields CASSSAGSSYNEQFF. The chain employs TRBV7-8 and TRBJ2-1, with a tentative D call TRBD1 (5 bases). CDR1 and CDR2 (germline): SGHVS, FQNEAQ. The CDR3 runs 15 residues. V lost 4 bases to trimming and J lost 0 bases, with 10 bases between them.

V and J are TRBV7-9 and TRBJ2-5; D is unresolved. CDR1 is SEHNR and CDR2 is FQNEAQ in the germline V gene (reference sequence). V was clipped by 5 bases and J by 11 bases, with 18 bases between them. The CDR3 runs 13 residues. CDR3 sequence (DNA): TGTGCCAGCAGCATTGAAGTGAACAATGAGCAGTACTTC. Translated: CASSIEVNNEQYF.

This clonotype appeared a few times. In DNA form, the CDR3 reads TGCGCCAGCAGCCAAGATAGGGGGGAAGAGACCCAGTACTTC. Translated: CASSQDRGEETQYF. The chain couples TRBV4-3 to TRBJ2-5, with D perhaps matching TRBD1 or TRBD2 (6 bases each). Germline V gives CDR1 LGHNA, CDR2 YSLEER. V was trimmed by 0 bases and J by 3 bases, leaving 8 bases between them. This CDR3 comprises 14 residues.

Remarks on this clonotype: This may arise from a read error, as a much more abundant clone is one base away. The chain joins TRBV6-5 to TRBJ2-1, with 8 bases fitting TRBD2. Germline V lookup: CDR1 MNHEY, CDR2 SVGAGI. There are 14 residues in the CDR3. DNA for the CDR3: TGTGCCAGCAGAGCGGGACTAGGTCTCAATGGGCAGTTCTTC. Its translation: CASRAGLGLNGQFF.

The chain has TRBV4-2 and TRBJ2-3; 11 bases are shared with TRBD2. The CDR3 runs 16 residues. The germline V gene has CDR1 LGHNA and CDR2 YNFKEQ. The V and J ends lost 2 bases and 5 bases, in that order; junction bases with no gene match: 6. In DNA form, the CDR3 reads TGTGCCAGCAGCCAACCTACTAGCGGGAGTGGAGATACGCAGTATTTT. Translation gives CASSQPTSGSGDTQYF.

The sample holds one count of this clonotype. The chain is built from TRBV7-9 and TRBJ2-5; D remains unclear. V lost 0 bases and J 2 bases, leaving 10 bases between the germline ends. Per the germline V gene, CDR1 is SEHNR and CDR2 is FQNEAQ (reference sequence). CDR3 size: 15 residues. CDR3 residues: CASSLAVAYQETQYF. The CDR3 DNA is TGTGCCAGCAGCTTAGCCGTGGCATATCAAGAGACCCAGTACTTC. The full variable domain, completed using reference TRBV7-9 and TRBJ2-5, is DTGVSQNPRHKITKRGQNVTFRCDPISEHNRLYWYRQTLGQGPEFLTYFQNEAQLEKSRLLSDRFSAERPKGSFSTLEIQRTEQGDSAMYLCASSLAVAYQETQYFGPGTRLLVL.

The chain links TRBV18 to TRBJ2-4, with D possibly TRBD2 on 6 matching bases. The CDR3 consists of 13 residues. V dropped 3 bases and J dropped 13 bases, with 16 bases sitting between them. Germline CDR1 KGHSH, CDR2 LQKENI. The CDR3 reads CASSPGGFRGQYF. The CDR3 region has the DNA TGTGCCAGCTCACCCGGAGGGTTTCGCGGGCAGTACTTC.

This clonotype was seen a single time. DNA for the CDR3: TGTGCCAGCAGTAATAGCGGACACTACAATGAGCAGTTCTTC. It is translated as CASSNSGHYNEQFF. This chain uses TRBV7-9 with TRBJ2-1, with D maybe TRBD2 (6 bases). Trimming pared 6 bases from V and 3 bases from J, leaving 12 bases between. The germline V gene encodes CDR1 SEHNR and CDR2 FQNEAQ (reference sequence). The CDR3 is 14 amino acids.

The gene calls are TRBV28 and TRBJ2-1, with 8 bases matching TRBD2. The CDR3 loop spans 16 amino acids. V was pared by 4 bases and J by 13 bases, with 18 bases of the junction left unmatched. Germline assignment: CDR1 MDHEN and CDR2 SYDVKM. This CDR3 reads CASSSPAEQGGGLQFF. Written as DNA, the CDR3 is TGTGCCAGCAGTTCTCCTGCAGAACAGGGCGGGGGGTTACAGTTCTTC.

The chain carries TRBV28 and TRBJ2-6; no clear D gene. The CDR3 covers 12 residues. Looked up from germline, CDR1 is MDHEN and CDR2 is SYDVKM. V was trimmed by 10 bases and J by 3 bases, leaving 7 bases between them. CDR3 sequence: CATSNGANVLTF. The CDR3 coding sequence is TGTGCCACCAGCAATGGGGCCAACGTCCTGACTTTC.

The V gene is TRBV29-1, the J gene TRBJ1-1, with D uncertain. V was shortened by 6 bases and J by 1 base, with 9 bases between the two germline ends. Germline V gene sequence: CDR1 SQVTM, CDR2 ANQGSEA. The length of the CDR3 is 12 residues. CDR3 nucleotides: TGCAGCGTCGGCAGACAGAACACTGAAGCTTTCTTT. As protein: CSVGRQNTEAFF.

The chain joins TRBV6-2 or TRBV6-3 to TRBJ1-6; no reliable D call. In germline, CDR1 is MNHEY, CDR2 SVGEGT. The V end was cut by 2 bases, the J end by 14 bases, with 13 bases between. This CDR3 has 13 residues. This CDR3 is CASSYPDQGTLHF. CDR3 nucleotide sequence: TGTGCCAGCAGTTACCCGGACCAAGGCACCCTCCACTTT.

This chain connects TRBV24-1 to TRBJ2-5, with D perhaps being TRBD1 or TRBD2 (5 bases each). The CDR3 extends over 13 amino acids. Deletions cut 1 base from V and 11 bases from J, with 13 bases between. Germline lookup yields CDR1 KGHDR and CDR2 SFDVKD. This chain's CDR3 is CATSDFASREQYF. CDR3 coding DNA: TGTGCCACCAGTGATTTCGCTAGCAGGGAGCAGTACTTC.